This is a list of T cell receptor beta chains from one sample in a study of Ad26.COV2.S vaccination and SARS-CoV-2 variants. Assay used: immunoSEQ multiplex PCR; TCRdb lists only in-frame clones, some missing. The table includes hundreds of thousands of clones, more than 75% detected once. The material sequenced was peripheral blood, taken in a trial of Ad26.COV2.S vaccine versus placebo. The receptors derive from a person aged 18-60 years who received the Ad26.COV2.S COVID-19 vaccine or a placebo. Both conserved end residues are part of each CDR3. D genes are given only for firm matches. Expanded clones are given a class, and other clones once, few, many or no size at all.

TRBJ2-7	-	TRBD2	TRBV7-9	CASSYLAGSYEQYF	TGTGCCAGCAGCTATCTAGCGGGGTCCTACGAGCAGTACTTC
TRBJ1-1	-	-	TRBV9	CASSTSGTDNTEAFF	TGTGCCAGCAGCACATCCGGGACGGATAACACTGAAGCTTTCTTT
TRBJ2-2	-	-	TRBV2	CASRRSNTGELFF	TGTGCCAGCCGACGGTCGAACACCGGGGAGCTGTTTTTT
TRBJ2-7	-	-	TRBV24-1	CATSEGPYEQYF	TGTGCCACCAGTGAAGGACCCTACGAGCAGTACTTC
TRBJ2-5	-	TRBD2	TRBV11-3	CASSPGLAGGRGETQYF	TGTGCCAGCAGCCCCGGACTAGCGGGGGGCCGGGGAGAGACCCAGTACTTC
TRBJ2-2	many	-	TRBV6-5	CASSRQANPGELFF	TGTGCCAGCAGTCGACAGGCCAACCCCGGGGAGCTGTTTTTT
TRBJ2-2	-	TRBD1	TRBV5-1	CASSLEGTGSRELFF	TGCGCCAGCAGCTTGGAGGGGACAGGGAGCCGGGAGCTGTTTTTT
TRBJ1-2	-	-	TRBV3-1/TRBV3-2	CASSPRGSRGYTF	TGTGCCAGCAGCCCCAGGGGATCGCGTGGCTACACCTTC
TRBJ1-1	-	-	TRBV27	CASITQGGTEAFF	TGTGCCAGCATCACACAGGGAGGCACTGAAGCTTTCTTT
TRBJ1-6	-	-	TRBV3-1/TRBV3-2	CASSQDGGRLNSPLHF	TGTGCCAGCAGCCAAGATGGTGGGCGTCTTAATTCACCCCTCCACTTT
TRBJ1-5	once	-	TRBV2	CASKQREPQHF	TGTGCCAGCAAACAGCGAGAGCCCCAGCATTTT
TRBJ1-1	-	-	TRBV4-1	CASSHPATEAFF	TGCGCCAGCAGCCACCCAGCCACTGAAGCTTTCTTT
TRBJ2-3	-	-	TRBV11-2	CASSLSRADTQYF	TGTGCCAGCAGCTTATCCAGAGCAGATACGCAGTATTTT
TRBJ1-6	-	-	TRBV19	CASTGSRGSPLHF	TGTGCCAGTACTGGGAGCCGCGGGTCACCCCTCCACTTT
TRBJ2-3	-	TRBD2	TRBV5-4	CASSWSGGPTDTQYF	TGTGCCAGCAGCTGGTCGGGGGGACCCACAGATACGCAGTATTTT
TRBJ1-3	few	-	TRBV7-9	CASSSPHWEGNTIYF	TGTGCCAGCAGCTCCCCTCACTGGGAAGGAAACACCATATATTTT
TRBJ2-6	-	-	TRBV5-4	CASSLPGMGTGANVLTF	TGTGCCAGCAGCTTGCCAGGGATGGGCACTGGGGCCAACGTCCTGACTTTC
TRBJ1-1	-	-	TRBV12-5	CASGIRTLVTEAFF	TGTGCTAGTGGTATTAGAACATTGGTAACTGAAGCTTTCTTT
TRBJ1-6	-	TRBD1	TRBV19	CASSIRGGEGQTNSPLHF	TGTGCCAGTAGTATTCGCGGGGGAGAGGGACAGACGAATTCACCCCTCCACTTT
TRBJ2-7	-	TRBD2	TRBV19	CASSIGASGGDEQYF	TGTGCCAGTAGTATTGGCGCTAGCGGGGGAGACGAGCAGTACTTC
TRBJ2-1	once	-	TRBV5-1	CASGEGNTNDEQFF	TGCGCCAGCGGAGAGGGTAATACCAACGATGAGCAGTTCTTC
TRBJ2-3	-	-	TRBV6-5	CASRSRTDTQYF	TGTGCCAGCAGGTCCCGCACAGATACGCAGTATTTT
TRBJ2-1	-	-	TRBV9	CASSPTAYNEQFF	TGTGCCAGCAGCCCAACAGCATACAATGAGCAGTTCTTC
TRBJ1-2	-	-	TRBV4-1	CASSQTGHGYTF	TGCGCCAGCAGCCAAACAGGACATGGCTACACCTTC
TRBJ1-5	once	-	TRBV2	CASSGGGGNQPQHF	TGTGCCAGCAGTGGTGGGGGAGGCAATCAGCCCCAGCATTTT
TRBJ1-1	-	-	TRBV6-5	CASGQNTEAFF	TGTGCCAGCGGACAGAACACTGAAGCTTTCTTT
TRBJ1-1	-	TRBD1	TRBV4-1	CASDLSTGSGTEAFF	TGCGCCAGCGACCTCTCGACAGGGTCTGGCACTGAAGCTTTCTTT
TRBJ1-3	once	-	TRBV3-1/TRBV3-2	CASSQGSGNTIYF	TGTGCCAGCAGCCAAGGTTCTGGAAACACCATATATTTT